The clone carrying this T cell receptor (beta chain) was observed a handful of times. The record originates from a study of patients and donors after allogeneic stem cell transplantation. Each CDR3 protein gets one entry after TCRdb re-called the RT-PCR reads with MiXCR. This table has roughly 960,000 distinct CDR3 sequences, more than 15% appearing once. Germline V gene lookup returns CDR1 DFQATT and CDR2 SNEGSKA (reference sequence). Trimming cost V 5 bases and J 2 bases; bases outside gene matches: 14. This CDR3 has 18 amino acids. The chain recombines TRBV20-1 with TRBJ2-1; TRBD2 matches at 11 bases. This TCR was sampled from a human donor who was either an allogeneic HSCT recipient or a stem cell or donor lymphocyte infusion donor (not recorded which). It is not recorded whose cells these are; they may come from a transplant donor. The sequencing input was blood, either unsorted or a sorted T cell fraction (not recorded which). The CDR3 protein is CSAPGTSGLKTAYNEQFF. The CDR3, as DNA: TGCAGTGCTCCCGGGACTAGCGGATTAAAAACGGCCTACAATGAGCAGTTCTTC.